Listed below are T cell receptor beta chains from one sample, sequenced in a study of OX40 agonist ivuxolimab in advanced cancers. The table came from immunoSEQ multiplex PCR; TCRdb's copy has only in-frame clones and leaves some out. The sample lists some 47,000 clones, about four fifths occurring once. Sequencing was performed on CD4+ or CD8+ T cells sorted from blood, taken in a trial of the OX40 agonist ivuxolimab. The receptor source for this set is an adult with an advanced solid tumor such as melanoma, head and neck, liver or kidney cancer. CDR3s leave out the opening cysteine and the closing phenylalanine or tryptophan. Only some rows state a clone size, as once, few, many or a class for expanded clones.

ASSPRTGGGNQPQH	-	TRBV19	TRBJ1-5
ASSSWGGTQYEQY	-	TRBV7-2	TRBJ2-7
ASSLKHRGAEAF	-	TRBV7-9	TRBJ1-1
ASSLARAGIGTQY	-	TRBV7-9	TRBJ2-5
ASSLGQRGVVHNEQF	-	TRBV11-3	TRBJ2-1
ASSPHRTGTGELF	-	TRBV11-1	TRBJ2-2
ASSSGVLAGEETQY	-	TRBV7-2	TRBJ2-5
ASSLTSTDRTNYGYT	-	TRBV7-3	TRBJ1-2
ASLSGGANVLT	few	TRBV7-2	TRBJ2-6
ASSSRTGPGASPLH	-	TRBV27	TRBJ1-6